Following are 30 T cell receptor beta chains from one sample sequenced in a study of cytomegalovirus exposure and HLA in healthy donors (dated by TCRdb to between 2016 and 2019). Libraries were built with the immunoSEQ multiplex PCR assay. For the multiplex PCR, a mixture combining 60 forward primers for TCR Vbeta segments and 13 reverse primers for TCR Jbeta segments was used. This is the immuneACCESS table as TCRdb keeps it, with only in-frame sequences that have V and J called. A part of the clones is gone; compared with another copy, unresolved V genes explain less than half, and the rest is unexplained. The sample table shows about 89,000 clones, and 85% are seen once. The ten largest clonotypes hold 6% to 7.5% of the sample. The specimen was PBMCs. Receptors were obtained from a man in his forties in good health and CMV-seropositive.

For the CDR3, the DNA is TGTGCCAGCAGTGACAGCCCGAATCAGCCCCAGCATTTT. It encodes CASSDSPNQPQHF. The V gene is TRBV6-5, the J gene TRBJ1-5, with D maybe TRBD1 (5 bases). CDR3 length: 13 amino acids. Germline V gene lookup returns CDR1 MNHEY and CDR2 SVGAGI. With 5 bases removed from V and 4 bases from J, the gap between germline ends came to 9 bases.

A word on this clone: The germline gene is not matched at one end of the junction; a read error may be the cause. The genes are TRBV7-7 and TRBJ2-1, with D possibly being TRBD1 (5 bases). The V gene's germline CDR1 is SSHAT and CDR2 FNYEAQ (reference sequence). This CDR3 region has 17 residues. DNA for the CDR3: TGTGCTAGCAGCCCCGGACATTTCCTGTCTGGCTACAATGAGCAGTTCTTC. It yields the protein CASSPGHFLSGYNEQFF.

This chain uses TRBV5-4 with TRBJ2-5, with 10 positions matching TRBD2. Germline V gene sequence: CDR1 SGHNT, CDR2 YYREEE (reference sequence). Trimming removed 4 bases from V and 4 bases from J; junction bases left unmatched: 10. The CDR3 sequence is 16 residues long. DNA for the CDR3: TGTGCCAGCAGCCCAACCCTAGCGGGGGCCCGAGAGACCCAGTACTTC. Translating gives CASSPTLAGARETQYF.

This clone came up a few times. The chain employs TRBV6-5 and TRBJ2-7, with D unclear. The CDR3 extends over 12 amino acids. Germline V CDR1 and CDR2: MNHEY, SVGAGI. Between the trimmed V and J ends, which lost 5 bases and 4 bases, there was a span of 9 bases. The chain's CDR3 is CASSPAGYEQYF. The CDR3 DNA follows: TGTGCCAGCAGTCCTGCCGGGTACGAGCAGTACTTC.

The chain combines TRBV6-1 with TRBJ2-7; D is uncertain. This CDR3 is built from 12 residues. Germline CDR1 and CDR2: MNHNS and SASEGT. Trimming took off 1 base at V and 4 bases at J, with 5 bases between the two ends. This CDR3 reads CASSEGQYEQYF. CDR3 bases: TGTGCCAGCAGTGAAGGGCAGTACGAGCAGTACTTC.

The V and J genes are TRBV7-3 and TRBJ2-1; D perhaps matches TRBD2 (6 bases). Germline loops: CDR1 SGHTA, CDR2 FQGTGA. The ends were cut back, 2 bases at V and 0 bases at J, with 20 bases in the middle. The CDR3 is 19 residues long. The CDR3 bases are TGTGCCAGCAGCTTAGAGCCGGGAGCCTCGAAGGGCTCCTACAATGAGCAGTTCTTC. Translation: CASSLEPGASKGSYNEQFF.

The rearrangement joins TRBV2 to TRBJ1-5, with D maybe TRBD1 (6 bases). Germline lookup yields CDR1 SNHLY and CDR2 FYNNEI. With 10 bases removed from V and 7 bases from J, the gap between germline ends came to 23 bases. The length of the CDR3 is 15 residues. CDR3 in amino acids: CATGKTGPRDQPQHF. The CDR3 DNA follows: TGTGCCACCGGAAAGACAGGCCCAAGGGACCAGCCCCAGCATTTT.

This clone has only one observation. This chain uses TRBV5-1 with TRBJ1-1, with unresolved D. There are 15 residues in the CDR3. Trimming shortened V by 0 bases and J by 7 bases, and 16 bases separated the two germline ends. The germline V gene encodes CDR1 SGHRS and CDR2 YFSETQ. The CDR3 region is CASSLGIGGAVEAFF. In nucleotides, the CDR3 is TGCGCCAGCAGCTTGGGGATAGGTGGTGCGGTTGAAGCTTTCTTT.

This clone was recorded a few times. This chain links TRBV6-5 with TRBJ2-7; TRBD1 agrees at 8 bases. CDR3 size: 15 residues. With V trimmed by 2 bases and J by 3 bases, 6 bases remained unmatched. Germline V gene lookup returns CDR1 MNHEY and CDR2 SVGAGI. The CDR3 region is CASSYAGGVDYEQYF. The CDR3 DNA sequence: TGTGCCAGCAGTTACGCAGGGGGCGTAGACTACGAGCAGTACTTC.

The genes are TRBV9 and TRBJ2-2; 8 bases map to TRBD2. V dropped 4 bases and J dropped 3; count of bases not matched to a gene: 11. This CDR3 is built from 17 residues. In germline, CDR1 is SGDLS, CDR2 YYNGEE. The CDR3 loop is CASSTSSGGWDTGELFF. The CDR3, as DNA: TGTGCCAGCAGCACCTCCTCGGGGGGGTGGGACACCGGGGAGCTGTTTTTT.

The CDR3 loop reads CASSPIDGANTEAFF. The CDR3 DNA is TGTGCCAGCTCACCAATTGACGGAGCGAACACTGAAGCTTTCTTT. J is TRBJ1-1 and V is TRBV18; D call uncertain. The CDR3 has 15 amino acids. CDR1 and CDR2 (germline): KGHSH, LQKENI. The ends were cut back, 2 bases at V and 1 base at J, with 11 bases in the middle.

About this clone: Other DNA sequences in the same sample also yield this CDR3. The chain employs TRBV28 and TRBJ1-2; 10 nucleotides match TRBD1. The CDR3 has 15 residues. J lost 3 bases, V lost 10 bases, and 11 bases had no gene match. Per germline, CDR1 MDHEN and CDR2 SYDVKM. CDR3 nucleotides: TGTGCCATCCACCCCGGGACAGGGGAGGACTATGGCTACACCTTC. Its translation is CAIHPGTGEDYGYTF.

This chain links TRBV2 with TRBJ1-1, with unresolved D. Germline values: CDR1 SNHLY, CDR2 FYNNEI. Trimming pared 4 bases from V and 1 base from J, leaving 10 bases between. The CDR3 is made up of 14 amino acids. The CDR3 nucleotides read TGTGCCAGCAGTGTATTAGTTGAGAACACTGAAGCTTTCTTT. Translated: CASSVLVENTEAFF.

This clone has a single count. The gene calls are TRBV9 and TRBJ1-2; tentatively, D is TRBD1 (5 bases). The V gene lost 0 bases and the J gene lost 7 bases, with 13 bases spanning the gap. This CDR3 has 14 amino acids. In germline, CDR1 is SGDLS, CDR2 YYNGEE. CDR3 sequence: CASSVGPTGGGYTF. CDR3 coding DNA: TGTGCCAGCAGCGTAGGTCCTACAGGCGGTGGCTACACCTTC.

V gene TRBV11-3 combines with J gene TRBJ1-2; TRBD1 is a possible D gene (6 bases). With 1 base removed from V and 8 bases from J, the gap between germline ends came to 8 bases. The CDR3 spans 12 residues. Germline V gene sequence: CDR1 SGHNT, CDR2 YENEEA. The CDR3 DNA reads TGTGCCAGCAGCTTAGGAGGGGGAGGCTACACCTTC. Translated: CASSLGGGGYTF.

This clone was seen a handful of times. The chain employs TRBV19 and TRBJ2-7; a possible D gene is TRBD1 (6 bases). The CDR3 is made up of 15 amino acids. V lost 3 bases and J lost 6, with 18 bases in between. Germline lookup yields CDR1 LNHDA and CDR2 SQIVND (reference sequence). The CDR3 protein is CASSMTGGPSLEQYF. For the CDR3, the DNA is TGTGCCAGTAGTATGACTGGGGGCCCTTCCCTCGAGCAGTACTTC.

The rearrangement links TRBV18 to TRBJ2-1; 7 bases align to TRBD1. Trimming at V came to 8 bases and at J to 15 bases, leaving 16 bases not matched to a gene. In germline, CDR1 is KGHSH, CDR2 LQKENI. This CDR3 spans 13 amino acids. The CDR3 DNA reads TGTGCCAGCCAAACCCCGGACAGGTTGGGACGGTTCTTC. Protein product: CASQTPDRLGRFF.

The V and J genes are TRBV14 and TRBJ2-5, with 9 bases fitting TRBD1. Germline CDR1 is SGHDN and CDR2 is FVKESK. The V and J ends lost 2 bases and 6 bases, in that order; junction bases with no gene match: 10. The CDR3 runs 16 residues. Here the CDR3 DNA reads TGTGCCAGCAGCCAAATACAGGGGGCAGAGATAAAGACCCAGTACTTC. Protein product: CASSQIQGAEIKTQYF.

This rearrangement joins TRBV28 to TRBJ2-3, with D perhaps matching TRBD2 (5 bases). V was clipped by 4 bases and J by 7 bases, with 9 bases between them. In germline, CDR1 is MDHEN, CDR2 SYDVKM. The CDR3 loop spans 12 amino acids. CDR3 nucleotides: TGTGCCAGCAGTTCAGAGGGATATACGCAGTATTTT. Translating it yields CASSSEGYTQYF.

The V gene is TRBV6-6, the J gene TRBJ2-5; TRBD1 might be the D (5 bases). Per the germline V gene, CDR1 is MNHNY and CDR2 is SVGAGI (reference sequence). V lost 5 bases to trimming and J lost 7 bases, with 17 bases between them. This CDR3 has 14 residues. The CDR3 region is CASSRAQVDGTQYF. The CDR3 DNA reads TGTGCCAGCAGTCGCGCACAGGTTGACGGGACCCAGTACTTC.

This chain connects TRBV9 to TRBJ2-1; 12 nucleotides match TRBD1. The V gene's germline CDR1 is SGDLS and CDR2 YYNGEE. The ends lost 4 bases at V and 8 bases at J; junction bases unmatched: 13. The CDR3 runs 17 residues. In nucleotides, the CDR3 is TGTGCCAGCAGCCTGGGCCCCGGGACAGGGGGCCTCTATGAGCAGTTCTTC. This translates into CASSLGPGTGGLYEQFF.

The chain combines TRBV7-9 with TRBJ2-7, with D maybe TRBD1 (6 bases). Trimming cost V 4 bases and J 5 bases, with 15 bases left between them. Germline V gene data show CDR1 as SEHNR and CDR2 as FQNEAQ (reference sequence). CDR3 length equals 14 residues. The CDR3, as DNA: TGTGCCAGCAGCTCCCGGTTACAGGGTCACGAGCAGTACTTC. This codes for CASSSRLQGHEQYF.

The rearrangement joins TRBV7-9 to TRBJ1-1, with TRBD1 identical over 12 bases. This CDR3 spans 14 amino acids. The V gene end was trimmed by 5 bases and the J gene end by 4 bases; junction bases not matched to a gene: 2. Germline values: CDR1 SEHNR, CDR2 FQNEAQ (reference sequence). CDR3: CASSRDRGRTEAFF. As DNA, the CDR3 is TGTGCCAGCAGCCGGGACAGGGGGCGCACTGAAGCTTTCTTT.

The chain combines TRBV5-4 with TRBJ2-5, with D perhaps TRBD1 (6 bases). The J call may be mistaken, given a closer DNA end match to TRBJ2-7. The CDR3 contains 12 residues. Looked up from germline, CDR1 is SGHNT and CDR2 is YYREEE (reference sequence). CDR3 in DNA: TGTGCCAGCAGCCATCAGGGGTACGAGCAGTACTTC. The encoded protein is CASSHQGYEQYF.

V gene TRBV15 combines with J gene TRBJ2-2, with D maybe TRBD2 (6 bases). Trimming cost V 5 bases and J 6 bases, with 19 bases left between them. This CDR3 has 16 amino acids. Germline V gene lookup returns CDR1 LNHNV and CDR2 YYDKDF (reference sequence). The CDR3 sequence: CATSPEVSGLAGELFF. As DNA, the CDR3 is TGTGCCACCAGCCCCGAAGTGAGCGGGTTGGCCGGGGAGCTGTTTTTT. The full variable domain, completed using reference TRBV15 and TRBJ2-2, is DAMVIQNPRYQVTQFGKPVTLSCSQTLNHNVMYWYQQKSSQAPKLLFHYYDKDFNNEADTPDNFQSRRPNTSFCFLDIRSPGLGDTAMYLCATSPEVSGLAGELFFGEGSRLTVL.

The V call is TRBV10-2, the J call TRBJ2-7; TRBD1 matches at 8 bases. The CDR3 extends over 13 amino acids. The V segment lost 7 bases and the J segment 6 bases; nucleotides outside the gene matches: 8. CDR1 is WSHSY, CDR2 SAAADI, per germline. The CDR3 is CASKDRVPGEQYF. Written as DNA, the CDR3 is TGCGCCAGCAAGGACAGGGTCCCAGGCGAGCAGTACTTC.

The chain has TRBV19 and TRBJ1-1, with 8 bases lining up with TRBD1. The ends lost 6 bases at V and 2 bases at J; junction bases unmatched: 5. CDR1 is LNHDA, CDR2 SQIVND, per germline (reference sequence). CDR3 length equals 14 residues. Here the CDR3 reads CASRDRDINTEAFF. The CDR3 DNA sequence: TGTGCCAGTAGGGACAGGGACATTAACACTGAAGCTTTCTTT.

The V call is TRBV7-3, the J call TRBJ2-3, with a possible D match to TRBD2 (6 bases). The V end lost 3 bases, the J end lost 2 bases, and 9 bases lay between the germline ends. CDR3 length: 14 amino acids. Germline values: CDR1 SGHTA, CDR2 FQGTGA. CDR3 nucleotides: TGTGCCAGCAGCTTGGGACTCCTCACAGATACGCAGTATTTT. The encoded protein is CASSLGLLTDTQYF. The full variable domain, completed using reference TRBV7-3 and TRBJ2-3, is GAGVSQTPSNKVTEKGKYVELRCDPISGHTALYWYRQSLGQGPEFLIYFQGTGAADDSGLPNDRFFAVRPEGSVSTLKIQRTERGDSAVYLCASSLGLLTDTQYFGPGTRLTVL.

The chain couples TRBV4-1 to TRBJ2-2; the match to TRBD2 covers 7 bases. The CDR3 totals 16 residues. Trimming took 4 bases from V and 2 from J; bases not matched to a gene: 7. The germline V gene has CDR1 MGHRA and CDR2 YSYEKL. CDR3 bases: TGCGCCAGCAGCCGCACTAGCGACAAAAACACCGGGGAGCTGTTTTTT. Protein product: CASSRTSDKNTGELFF.

The J gene is TRBJ2-7, the V gene TRBV2; TRBD1 matches 9 bases. V gave up 6 bases and J gave up 0 bases; unmatched junction bases: 3. The length of the CDR3 is 14 residues. Germline assignment: CDR1 SNHLY and CDR2 FYNNEI. In DNA, the CDR3 is TGTGCCAGCAGGGGGACAGGGTACTCCTACGAGCAGTACTTC. Its protein product is CASRGTGYSYEQYF.